Here is one T cell receptor (beta chain) with its context. Its antigen is still unknown. This entry is derived from a study of monozygotic twins with inflammatory bowel disease. Whole-study findings and limits: No one strong IBD-associated signal or clonotype was supported.

Germline V gene lookup returns CDR1 DFQATT and CDR2 SNEGSKA (reference sequence). The CDR3 extends over 13 amino acids. cDNA for each sample came from eight separate reactions. From its re-call of the 5' RACE reads, TCRdb lists each CDR3 protein once, without DNA. The sample table sets out fewer than 550,000 distinct CDR3 sequences. This TCR was sampled from a human donor with ulcerative colitis or Crohn's disease, or a healthy co-twin of an affected twin (not recorded which). This rearrangement joins TRBV20-1 to TRBJ1-1. Sequenced material: blood. CDR3 residues: CSARPDRYTEAFF.